This passage covers 23 T cell receptor beta chains from one sample sequenced in a study of cytomegalovirus exposure and HLA in healthy donors (dated by TCRdb to 2015 to 2018). The library relied on the immunoSEQ multiplex PCR assay. The multiplex PCR relied on a mix of 60 forward primers for TCR Vbeta segments and 13 reverse primers for TCR Jbeta segments. TCRdb obtained this table from immuneACCESS and retained in-frame rearrangements with V and J assigned. These tables miss some clones; where compared with another copy, unresolved V genes account for less than half of the shortfall, and the remainder is unexplained. The sample data list about 200,000 clones, and over 70% of these were observed just once. In total, the top ten clones hold over 1.5% of the sample. Sequencing used PBMCs. These receptors were obtained from a man aged 40-49 years in good health and CMV-seropositive.

This chain links TRBV9 with TRBJ1-1; D possibly corresponds to TRBD1 (5 bases). CDR3 length: 13 residues. Trimming took off 3 bases at V and 1 base at J, with 7 bases between the two ends. Per the germline V gene, CDR1 is SGDLS and CDR2 is YYNGEE. The CDR3 DNA reads TGTGCCAGCAGCGAAACAGGGAACACTGAAGCTTTCTTT. As protein: CASSETGNTEAFF.

This clone was observed a few times. This same CDR3 is encoded by further DNA sequences in the sample. The rearrangement uses TRBV5-1 and TRBJ2-1; 7 nucleotides match TRBD2. CDR3 length: 15 residues. With V trimmed by 0 bases and J by 0 bases, 0 bases remained unmatched. Germline CDR1 SGHRS, CDR2 YFSETQ. Here the CDR3 DNA reads TGCGCCAGCAGCTTGGGCGGGAGCTCCTACAATGAGCAGTTCTTC. Translation: CASSLGGSSYNEQFF. Variable domain in full (rest from reference TRBV5-1 and TRBJ2-1): KAGVTQTPRYLIKTRGQQVTLSCSPISGHRSVSWYQQTPGQGLQFLFEYFSETQRNKGNFPGRFSGRQFSNSRSEMNVSTLELGDSALYLCASSLGGSSYNEQFFGPGTRLTVL.

This chain links TRBV6-5 with TRBJ1-1; a weak D match, TRBD1 (6 bases). Germline loops: CDR1 MNHEY, CDR2 SVGAGI. The V gene lost 5 bases and the J gene lost 0 bases, with 7 bases spanning the gap. The CDR3 consists of 13 residues. The CDR3 DNA reads as TGTGCCAGCAGTGACAGGATGAACACTGAAGCTTTCTTT. This sequence encodes CASSDRMNTEAFF.

The chain has TRBV6-4 and TRBJ2-2; TRBD1 matches at 7 bases. The CDR3 consists of 14 residues. J lost 3 bases, V lost 6 bases, and 4 bases had no gene match. Germline lookup yields CDR1 MRHNA and CDR2 SNTAGT. The CDR3 coding sequence is TGTGCCAGCAGAGAAGGGGGCTACACCGGGGAGCTGTTTTTT. It specifies CASREGGYTGELFF.

The V and J genes are TRBV7-9 and TRBJ2-7; 9 bases match TRBD2. This CDR3 comprises 16 residues. Germline V gives CDR1 SEHNR, CDR2 FQNEAQ (reference sequence). J gave up 5 bases and V 1 base, and 9 bases lay outside the gene matches. The CDR3 is CASSLVGSGRRNEQYF. CDR3 sequence (DNA): TGTGCCAGCAGCTTAGTTGGTAGCGGGAGAAGGAACGAGCAGTACTTC.

The chain joins TRBV7-9 to TRBJ2-1, with 9 bases matching TRBD1. The CDR3 runs 16 residues. With 5 bases clipped from V and 1 base from J, the junction kept 6 bases outside the gene matches. Germline V gene lookup returns CDR1 SEHNR and CDR2 FQNEAQ (reference sequence). The CDR3: CASSHRGRRSYNEQFF. DNA for the CDR3: TGTGCCAGCAGCCACAGGGGGCGTCGATCCTACAATGAGCAGTTCTTC.

This clone was seen a handful of times. The chain recombines TRBV20-1 with TRBJ1-5, with unresolved D. The germline CDR1 and CDR2 sequences are DFQATT and SNEGSKA (reference sequence). The CDR3 is 9 amino acids. Trimming removed 6 bases from V and 12 bases from J, with 9 bases in between. As DNA, the CDR3 is TGCAGTGCGTCTCCGGGCCAGCATTTT. It encodes CSASPGQHF.

The chain uses TRBV30 and TRBJ2-5; TRBD2 aligns across 8 bases. CDR3 length equals 15 residues. The V gene end was trimmed by 4 bases and the J gene end by 5 bases; junction bases not matched to a gene: 12. The germline V gene encodes CDR1 GTSNPN and CDR2 SVGIG (reference sequence). Here the CDR3 reads CAWTGGGSWFETQYF. The DNA of the CDR3 is TGTGCCTGGACGGGGGGGGGCTCTTGGTTTGAGACCCAGTACTTC.

This clone was counted once. The rearrangement uses TRBV11-2 and TRBJ2-5; the match to TRBD2 covers 7 bases. Per germline, CDR1 SGHAT and CDR2 FQNNGV. There are 14 residues in the CDR3. Trimming removed 5 bases from V and 2 bases from J; junction bases left unmatched: 5. CDR3 nucleotides: TGTGCCAGCAGCCTGAGGACTAGGCAAGAGACCCAGTACTTC. Its translation: CASSLRTRQETQYF.

The gene calls are TRBV14 and TRBJ1-2, with D tentatively TRBD1 (5 bases). CDR3 length: 13 residues. Trimming removed 4 bases at V and 7 bases at J, with 13 bases between. The germline V gene encodes CDR1 SGHDN and CDR2 FVKESK. CDR3 amino acids: CASSRDSSPGYTF. In DNA form, the CDR3 reads TGTGCCAGCAGCCGAGACAGTTCCCCTGGCTACACCTTC.

This chain uses TRBV21-1 with TRBJ2-2; the table's D gene call, TRBD2, was not cross checked with the DNA. TRBV21-1 is a pseudogene segment. This CDR3 spans 15 amino acids. Here the CDR3 reads CASELTFGSTGELFF. CDR3 DNA: TGTGCCAGCGAACTGACGTTTGGGAGCACCGGGGAGCTGTTTTTT.

The V gene is TRBV29-1, the J gene TRBJ2-1; a weak D match, TRBD1 (5 bases). Trimming removed 3 bases from V and 7 bases from J, with 10 bases in between. Per the germline V gene, CDR1 is SQVTM and CDR2 is ANQGSEA. This CDR3 is 12 amino acids long. This chain's CDR3 is CSVDRVLNEQFF. For the CDR3, the DNA is TGCAGCGTTGACAGGGTGTTAAATGAGCAGTTCTTC.

This clone was detected once. V gene TRBV30 combines with J gene TRBJ2-4; 7 bases agree with TRBD1. The CDR3 spans 12 residues. Germline trimming cut 3 bases from V and 6 bases from J; bases unmatched to any gene: 2. Germline CDR1 and CDR2: GTSNPN and SVGIG (reference sequence). The CDR3 loop reads CAWRTGLNIQYF. DNA for the CDR3: TGTGCCTGGAGGACAGGGTTAAACATTCAGTACTTC.

The rearrangement uses TRBV5-5 and TRBJ1-2; perhaps TRBD1 as D (5 bases). The CDR3 consists of 14 residues. CDR1 and CDR2 (germline): SGHKS, YYEKEE (reference sequence). V lost 0 bases and J 4 bases, leaving 10 bases between the germline ends. CDR3 sequence (DNA): TGTGCCAGCAGCTTGGGTGGGGCTGCCTATGGCTACACCTTC. Translating gives CASSLGGAAYGYTF.

The V call is TRBV11-2, the J call TRBJ2-7; D may be TRBD1 (5 bases). The V gene lost 5 bases and the J gene lost 7 bases, with 12 bases spanning the gap. The CDR3 has 12 residues. Per germline, CDR1 SGHAT and CDR2 FQNNGV. DNA for the CDR3: TGTGCCAGCAGCCCAGGGATTGTGGAGCAGTACTTC. It encodes CASSPGIVEQYF.

The chain couples TRBV18 to TRBJ2-7; D unresolved. From germline, CDR1 is KGHSH and CDR2 LQKENI. Trimming cost V 10 bases and J 0 bases, with 13 bases left between them. This CDR3 has 13 amino acids. The CDR3 bases are TGTGCCACCCATGGGCCCAGCTCCTACGAGCAGTACTTC. Encoded protein: CATHGPSSYEQYF.

The rearrangement uses TRBV9 and TRBJ1-2; TRBD1 matches 7 bases. With 3 bases clipped from V and 2 bases from J, the junction kept 7 bases outside the gene matches. Germline V gives CDR1 SGDLS, CDR2 YYNGEE. CDR3 size: 15 residues. The CDR3 protein is CASSARTGANYGYTF. CDR3 nucleotide sequence: TGTGCCAGCAGCGCCAGGACAGGAGCAAACTATGGCTACACCTTC.

The V call is TRBV29-1, the J call TRBJ1-1; D is perhaps TRBD1 (6 bases). Deletions cut 4 bases from V and 4 bases from J, with 10 bases between. This CDR3 has 12 amino acids. In germline, CDR1 is SQVTM, CDR2 ANQGSEA. The DNA for the CDR3 is TGCAGCGTTGGCGGGGGGCTCACTGAAGCTTTCTTT. Protein product: CSVGGGLTEAFF.

CDR3 residues: CASSLSVAGETQYF. CDR3 DNA sequence: TGTGCCAGCAGCTTGTCGGTAGCGGGAGAGACCCAGTACTTC. This sequence joins TRBV5-4 and TRBJ2-5; 7 nucleotides line up with TRBD2. J was trimmed by 4 bases and V by 1 base; bases with no gene match: 4. The CDR3 totals 14 residues. The germline CDR1 and CDR2 sequences are SGHNT and YYREEE (reference sequence). Looking up the rest from reference TRBV5-4 and TRBJ2-5 gives the full variable domain: ETGVTQSPTHLIKTRGQQVTLRCSSQSGHNTVSWYQQALGQGPQFIFQYYREEENGRGNFPPRFSGLQFPNYSSELNVNALELDDSALYLCASSLSVAGETQYFGPGTRLLVL.

J is TRBJ1-4 and V is TRBV27, with D possibly matching TRBD1 (6 bases). Trimming removed 4 bases at V and 0 bases at J, with 12 bases between. Germline V lookup: CDR1 MNHEY, CDR2 SMNVEV (reference sequence). The CDR3 is 16 amino acids. CDR3 DNA: TGTGCCAGCAGTTCCCTTCGACAGGCAACTAATGAAAAACTGTTTTTT. Encoded protein: CASSSLRQATNEKLFF.

The chain combines TRBV2 with TRBJ1-3; D call uncertain. Germline CDR1 and CDR2: SNHLY and FYNNEI. The CDR3 has 13 amino acids. The V gene lost 3 bases and the J gene lost 4 bases, with 7 bases spanning the gap. The CDR3 bases are TGTGCCAGCAGTGATGCAGGAGGAAACACCATATATTTT. It is translated as CASSDAGGNTIYF.

V usage is TRBV5-1 and J usage is TRBJ2-1; 7 bases map to TRBD2. Germline V gene data show CDR1 as SGHRS and CDR2 as YFSETQ. The V and J ends lost 4 bases and 4 bases, in that order; junction bases with no gene match: 2. The CDR3 has 13 residues. CDR3 in amino acids: CASSPGGYNEQFF. As DNA, the CDR3 is TGCGCCAGCAGCCCCGGGGGGTACAATGAGCAGTTCTTC.

The CDR3, as DNA: TGTGCCAGCAGCTTAGGTCAGGGGGCGACTGAAGCTTTCTTT. Protein product: CASSLGQGATEAFF. The genes are TRBV5-6 and TRBJ1-1; 8 positions agree with TRBD1. This CDR3 spans 14 amino acids. Trimming cost V 2 bases and J 5 bases; bases outside gene matches: 5. Germline assignment: CDR1 SGHDT and CDR2 YYEEEE.